The rows below give T cell receptor beta chains drawn from one sample of a study of PD-1 blockade in classical Hodgkin lymphoma. Sequenced by immunoSEQ multiplex PCR; TCRdb stores in-frame clones only, minus some. The table includes over 13,000 clones, 78% detected once. The sample here was peripheral blood mononuclear cells (PBMCs), taken before the second cycle of nivolumab. These receptors were taken from a human donor with classical Hodgkin lymphoma. The CDR3 runs from the conserved cysteine through the conserved F or W. The order of the fields is clone size, V gene, CDR3 length, D gene, J gene, CDR3 protein, CDR3 DNA. D genes are given only for firm matches. Size is stated for part of the rows, as once, few or many counts, or as a class when the clone is expanded.

clone size: -; V gene: TRBV7-2; CDR3 length: 16; D gene: -; J gene: TRBJ1-6; CDR3 protein: CASSLGGGGLDSPLHF; CDR3 DNA: TGTGCCAGCAGCTTAGGCGGGGGGGGGCTGGATTCACCCCTCCACTTT
clone size: -; V gene: TRBV9; CDR3 length: 19; D gene: TRBD1; J gene: TRBJ2-3; CDR3 protein: CASSVALQSGTGSTDTQYF; CDR3 DNA: TGTGCCAGCAGCGTAGCTCTCCAATCCGGGACAGGTAGCACAGATACGCAGTATTTT
clone size: -; V gene: TRBV5-4; CDR3 length: 15; D gene: TRBD1; J gene: TRBJ1-2; CDR3 protein: CASSLGGGSNYGYTF; CDR3 DNA: TGTGCCAGCAGCTTGGGAGGGGGCTCCAACTATGGCTACACCTTC
clone size: -; V gene: TRBV9; CDR3 length: 14; D gene: TRBD1; J gene: TRBJ1-2; CDR3 protein: CASSVAAQGNGYTF; CDR3 DNA: TGTGCCAGCAGCGTAGCAGCACAGGGGAATGGCTACACCTTC
clone size: few; V gene: TRBV27; CDR3 length: 16; D gene: -; J gene: TRBJ1-1; CDR3 protein: CASSFGSPGVGTEAFF; CDR3 DNA: TGTGCCAGCAGTTTCGGTTCACCAGGGGTTGGCACTGAAGCTTTCTTT
clone size: few; V gene: TRBV6-5; CDR3 length: 14; D gene: -; J gene: TRBJ2-7; CDR3 protein: CASSYSTWGYEQYF; CDR3 DNA: TGTGCCAGCAGTTACTCAACCTGGGGCTACGAGCAGTACTTC
clone size: few; V gene: TRBV27; CDR3 length: 13; D gene: -; J gene: TRBJ2-2; CDR3 protein: CASSLRVIGELFF; CDR3 DNA: TGTGCCAGCAGTTTAAGGGTCATCGGGGAGCTGTTTTTT
clone size: -; V gene: TRBV5-6; CDR3 length: 14; D gene: -; J gene: TRBJ1-5; CDR3 protein: CASSAGTVNQPQHF; CDR3 DNA: TGTGCCAGCAGCGCGGGGACGGTCAATCAGCCCCAGCATTTT
clone size: -; V gene: TRBV18; CDR3 length: 16; D gene: -; J gene: TRBJ1-2; CDR3 protein: CASSPVAGDLSYGYTF; CDR3 DNA: TGTGCCAGCTCACCAGTAGCGGGGGACCTTAGCTATGGCTACACCTTC
clone size: -; V gene: TRBV2; CDR3 length: 14; D gene: -; J gene: TRBJ1-6; CDR3 protein: CARGGVQYNSPLHF; CDR3 DNA: TGTGCCAGGGGAGGGGTCCAATATAATTCACCCCTCCACTTT
clone size: -; V gene: TRBV11-2; CDR3 length: 15; D gene: -; J gene: TRBJ2-5; CDR3 protein: CASSIDGLPQETQYF; CDR3 DNA: TGTGCCAGCAGCATTGACGGACTCCCACAAGAGACCCAGTACTTC
clone size: -; V gene: TRBV7-2; CDR3 length: 15; D gene: TRBD2; J gene: TRBJ2-1; CDR3 protein: CASSLGRGGYNEQFF; CDR3 DNA: TGTGCCAGCAGCTTAGGGCGGGGGGGCTACAATGAGCAGTTCTTC
clone size: -; V gene: TRBV5-1; CDR3 length: 14; D gene: -; J gene: TRBJ2-7; CDR3 protein: CASSLGRVSYEQYF; CDR3 DNA: TGCGCCAGCAGCTTGGGGCGGGTTTCCTACGAGCAGTACTTC
clone size: -; V gene: TRBV7-3; CDR3 length: 19; D gene: TRBD1; J gene: TRBJ1-3; CDR3 protein: CASSLVGQGQFTSGNTIYF; CDR3 DNA: TGTGCCAGCAGCTTAGTTGGACAGGGGCAGTTTACCTCTGGAAACACCATATATTTT
clone size: -; V gene: TRBV7-2; CDR3 length: 16; D gene: -; J gene: TRBJ2-2; CDR3 protein: CASSPQSREITGELFF; CDR3 DNA: TGTGCCAGCAGCCCGCAGTCCAGGGAAATCACCGGGGAGCTGTTTTTT
clone size: -; V gene: TRBV7-5; CDR3 length: 14; D gene: -; J gene: TRBJ2-7; CDR3 protein: CASSLGQQGYEQYF; CDR3 DNA: TGTGCCAGCAGCCTGGGACAGCAAGGGTACGAGCAGTACTTC
clone size: -; V gene: TRBV2; CDR3 length: 12; D gene: -; J gene: TRBJ1-1; CDR3 protein: CASRGDSTEAFF; CDR3 DNA: TGTGCCAGCAGGGGCGATAGCACTGAAGCTTTCTTT
clone size: few; V gene: TRBV29-1; CDR3 length: 15; D gene: TRBD2; J gene: TRBJ2-1; CDR3 protein: CSVRILAGVGNEQFF; CDR3 DNA: TGCAGCGTTCGCATCCTAGCGGGGGTAGGTAATGAGCAGTTCTTC
clone size: -; V gene: TRBV18; CDR3 length: 13; D gene: -; J gene: TRBJ2-1; CDR3 protein: CASSPRHGHEQFF; CDR3 DNA: TGTGCCAGCTCACCACGCCATGGGCATGAGCAGTTCTTC
clone size: -; V gene: TRBV5-1; CDR3 length: 12; D gene: -; J gene: TRBJ2-7; CDR3 protein: CASREDRYEQYF; CDR3 DNA: TGCGCCAGCAGGGAAGACCGCTACGAGCAGTACTTC
clone size: -; V gene: TRBV9; CDR3 length: 13; D gene: -; J gene: TRBJ1-2; CDR3 protein: CASSVEGNYGYTF; CDR3 DNA: TGTGCCAGCAGCGTAGAAGGGAACTATGGCTACACCTTC
clone size: -; V gene: TRBV7-9; CDR3 length: 14; D gene: -; J gene: TRBJ1-1; CDR3 protein: CASRNRGPNTEAFF; CDR3 DNA: TGTGCCAGCAGAAACAGAGGGCCGAACACTGAAGCTTTCTTT
clone size: -; V gene: TRBV4-3; CDR3 length: 15; D gene: -; J gene: TRBJ1-3; CDR3 protein: CASSQTTGVGNTIYF; CDR3 DNA: TGCGCCAGCAGCCAGACGACAGGTGTGGGAAACACCATATATTTT
clone size: -; V gene: TRBV7-9; CDR3 length: 11; D gene: -; J gene: TRBJ2-3; CDR3 protein: CASSPTDTQYF; CDR3 DNA: TGTGCCAGCAGCCCAACCGATACGCAGTATTTT
clone size: -; V gene: TRBV7-3; CDR3 length: 17; D gene: -; J gene: TRBJ1-2; CDR3 protein: CASSLGVRGCRNYGYTF; CDR3 DNA: TGTGCCAGCAGCTTAGGGGTCAGGGGCTGTCGGAACTATGGCTACACCTTC
clone size: -; V gene: TRBV10-3; CDR3 length: 11; D gene: -; J gene: TRBJ1-1; CDR3 protein: CAISGRAEAFF; CDR3 DNA: TGTGCCATCAGTGGAAGAGCTGAAGCTTTCTTT
clone size: -; V gene: TRBV5-5; CDR3 length: 15; D gene: -; J gene: TRBJ1-5; CDR3 protein: CASSLGGQSNQPQHF; CDR3 DNA: TGTGCCAGCAGCTTGGGGGGGCAGAGCAATCAGCCCCAGCATTTT
clone size: -; V gene: TRBV7-2; CDR3 length: 14; D gene: TRBD2; J gene: TRBJ2-5; CDR3 protein: CASKRGLAGETQYF; CDR3 DNA: TGTGCCAGCAAAAGAGGACTAGCGGGAGAGACCCAGTACTTC
clone size: -; V gene: TRBV19; CDR3 length: 17; D gene: TRBD1; J gene: TRBJ1-5; CDR3 protein: CASRDGAGGYSNQPQHF; CDR3 DNA: TGTGCCAGTAGGGATGGGGCAGGGGGTTATAGCAATCAGCCCCAGCATTTT
clone size: -; V gene: TRBV7-8; CDR3 length: 17; D gene: -; J gene: TRBJ1-2; CDR3 protein: CASSLGQGHLDPYGYTF; CDR3 DNA: TGTGCCAGCAGCTTAGGGCAGGGGCACCTAGACCCCTATGGCTACACCTTC
clone size: -; V gene: TRBV18; CDR3 length: 13; D gene: -; J gene: TRBJ1-2; CDR3 protein: CASSPRWGDGYTF; CDR3 DNA: TGTGCCAGCTCACCACGGTGGGGTGATGGCTACACCTTC
clone size: once; V gene: TRBV2; CDR3 length: 12; D gene: -; J gene: TRBJ1-4; CDR3 protein: CASREINEKLFF; CDR3 DNA: TGTGCCAGCAGGGAGATTAATGAAAAACTGTTTTTT
clone size: -; V gene: TRBV5-4; CDR3 length: 14; D gene: -; J gene: TRBJ2-2; CDR3 protein: CASSPPRNTGELFF; CDR3 DNA: TGTGCCAGCAGCCCACCAAGGAACACCGGGGAGCTGTTTTTT
clone size: -; V gene: TRBV6-1; CDR3 length: 15; D gene: TRBD1; J gene: TRBJ2-7; CDR3 protein: CASRGSGTGSYEQYF; CDR3 DNA: TGTGCCAGCAGGGGATCCGGGACAGGGTCCTACGAGCAGTACTTC
clone size: -; V gene: TRBV29-1; CDR3 length: 16; D gene: TRBD1; J gene: TRBJ1-1; CDR3 protein: CSVIDRGRVRNTEAFF; CDR3 DNA: TGCAGCGTCATAGACAGGGGAAGGGTAAGGAACACTGAAGCTTTCTTT
clone size: -; V gene: TRBV10-3; CDR3 length: 13; D gene: -; J gene: TRBJ1-5; CDR3 protein: CAIRGGSNQPQHF; CDR3 DNA: TGTGCCATCAGGGGGGGCAGCAATCAGCCCCAGCATTTT
clone size: -; V gene: TRBV5-1; CDR3 length: 13; D gene: -; J gene: TRBJ2-3; CDR3 protein: CASRGWDTDTQYF; CDR3 DNA: TGCGCCAGCAGGGGTTGGGACACAGATACGCAGTATTTT
clone size: -; V gene: TRBV28; CDR3 length: 15; D gene: -; J gene: TRBJ1-4; CDR3 protein: CASSVQGTLNEKLFF; CDR3 DNA: TGTGCCAGCAGTGTACAGGGCACCCTTAATGAAAAACTGTTTTTT
clone size: -; V gene: TRBV10-3; CDR3 length: 13; D gene: -; J gene: TRBJ1-6; CDR3 protein: CAISEPPSEPLHF; CDR3 DNA: TGTGCCATCAGTGAGCCGCCCTCGGAACCCCTCCACTTT
clone size: -; V gene: TRBV4-3; CDR3 length: 16; D gene: TRBD1; J gene: TRBJ2-7; CDR3 protein: CASSHSATGESYEQYF; CDR3 DNA: TGCGCCAGCAGCCACTCTGCAACAGGGGAGTCCTACGAGCAGTACTTC
clone size: once; V gene: TRBV14; CDR3 length: 14; D gene: -; J gene: TRBJ2-7; CDR3 protein: CASRLEHNSYEQYF; CDR3 DNA: TGTGCCAGCAGGCTGGAGCACAATTCCTACGAGCAGTACTTC